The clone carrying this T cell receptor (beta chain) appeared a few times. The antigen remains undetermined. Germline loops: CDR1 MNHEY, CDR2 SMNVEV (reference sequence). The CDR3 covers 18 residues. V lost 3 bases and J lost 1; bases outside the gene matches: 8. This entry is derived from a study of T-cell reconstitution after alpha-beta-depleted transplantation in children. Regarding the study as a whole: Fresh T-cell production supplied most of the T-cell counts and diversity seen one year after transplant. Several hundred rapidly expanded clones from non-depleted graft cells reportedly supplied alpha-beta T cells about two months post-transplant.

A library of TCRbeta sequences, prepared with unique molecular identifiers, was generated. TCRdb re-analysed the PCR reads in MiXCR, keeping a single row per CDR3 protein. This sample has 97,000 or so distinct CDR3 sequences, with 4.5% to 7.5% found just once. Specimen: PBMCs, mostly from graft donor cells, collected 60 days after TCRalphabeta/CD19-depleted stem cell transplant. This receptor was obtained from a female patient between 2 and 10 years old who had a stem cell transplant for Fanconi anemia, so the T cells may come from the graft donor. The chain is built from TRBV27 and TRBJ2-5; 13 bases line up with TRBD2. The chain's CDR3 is CASSFLTSGGRSQETQYF. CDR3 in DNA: TGTGCCAGCAGTTTCCTGACTAGCGGGGGGAGGTCCCAAGAGACCCAGTACTTC.